The 15 T cell receptor beta chains in this list originate from one sample, sequenced in a study of shared clonotypes between healthy human individuals. Generated by immunoSEQ multiplex PCR, the TCRdb table keeps only in-frame clones and is missing some. The table records some 2.1 million clones, 90% to 95% of them present only once. Material for sequencing was naive CD4+ T cells sorted from blood. The subset is: CD45RA+ positively selected. All receptors come from a man aged 18 to 29 in good health.

The chain is built from TRBV14 and TRBJ1-6; 10 nucleotides agree with TRBD1. Per germline, CDR1 SGHDN and CDR2 FVKESK. The V gene end was trimmed by 4 bases and the J gene end by 7 bases; junction bases not matched to a gene: 7. The CDR3 extends over 16 amino acids. CDR3 bases: TGTGCCAGCAGCCGCCGACAGGGGGCAGGGAATTCACCCCTCCACTTT. Translating it yields CASSRRQGAGNSPLHF.

The chain has TRBV6-1 and TRBJ1-6, with D unclear. The CDR3 covers 11 residues. V lost 5 bases to trimming and J lost 9 bases, with 5 bases between them. The germline gives CDR1 MNHNS, CDR2 SASEGT. This chain's CDR3 is CASSISSPLHF. CDR3 DNA: TGTGCCAGCAGTATAAGTTCACCCCTCCACTTT.

For this clone: The same CDR3 is also encoded by other DNA sequences in this sample. This rearrangement joins TRBV5-6 to TRBJ2-7; D is possibly TRBD1 (5 bases). The germline V and J ends were trimmed by 0 bases and 6 bases, with 7 bases remaining between them. This CDR3 comprises 12 residues. Germline lookup yields CDR1 SGHDT and CDR2 YYEEEE. The CDR3 here is CASSLGGGEQYF. DNA for the CDR3: TGTGCCAGCAGCTTGGGGGGCGGCGAGCAGTACTTC.

V and J are TRBV11-2 and TRBJ1-2, with D unresolved. V was trimmed by 0 bases and J by 4 bases, leaving 15 bases between them. Per the germline V gene, CDR1 is SGHAT and CDR2 is FQNNGV. The CDR3 is 16 residues long. The CDR3 DNA reads as TGTGCCAGCAGCTTAGATCGGGCAGTTCTTAGCTATGGCTACACCTTC. This translates into CASSLDRAVLSYGYTF.

The chain has TRBV5-8 and TRBJ1-6; a weak D match, TRBD1 (5 bases). CDR1 is SGHTS and CDR2 is YDEGEE in the germline V gene. The CDR3 covers 14 residues. V dropped 1 base and J dropped 6 bases, with 8 bases sitting between them. The CDR3 here is CASSLRGGNSPLHF. The CDR3 region has the DNA TGTGCCAGCAGCTTGCGGGGGGGTAATTCACCCCTCCACTTT.

The chain combines TRBV10-3 with TRBJ1-3; no clear D gene. The CDR3 sequence is 16 residues long. Germline V CDR1 and CDR2: ENHRY, SYGVKD. Trimming pared 0 bases from V and 0 bases from J, leaving 9 bases between. The CDR3 DNA sequence: TGTGCCATCAGTGAGTCGCGGCTGATCTCTGGAAACACCATATATTTT. Protein: CAISESRLISGNTIYF.

This clone was seen a single time. The chain links TRBV5-1 to TRBJ2-7; TRBD1 matches 10 bases. The CDR3 has 17 amino acids. J gave up 2 bases and V 1 base, and 9 bases lay outside the gene matches. Germline-derived CDR1 and CDR2 are SGHRS and YFSETQ. In DNA form, the CDR3 reads TGCGCCAGCAGCTTGCACGGGACAGGGGTGACCCCCTACGAGCAGTACTTC. Translation gives CASSLHGTGVTPYEQYF.

V usage is TRBV2 and J usage is TRBJ2-7; TRBD1 might be the D (6 bases). Trimming cost V 4 bases and J 6 bases, with 16 bases left between them. The CDR3 is 14 amino acids. From germline, CDR1 is SNHLY and CDR2 FYNNEI. CDR3 loop: CASSVIQGLAEQYF. CDR3 bases: TGTGCCAGCAGTGTTATACAGGGTTTAGCCGAGCAGTACTTC.

The chain uses TRBV6-1 and TRBJ1-1; TRBD1 is a possible D gene (5 bases). Germline V gives CDR1 MNHNS, CDR2 SASEGT. The CDR3 spans 15 residues. Between the trimmed V and J ends, which lost 6 bases and 1 base, there was a span of 15 bases. CDR3: CASRRDVNPNTEAFF. The CDR3 DNA sequence: TGTGCCAGCAGACGGGACGTAAATCCGAACACTGAAGCTTTCTTT.

The rearrangement uses TRBV11-2 and TRBJ2-4, with 9 bases matching TRBD1. J lost 10 bases, V lost 3 bases, and 7 bases had no gene match. CDR1 and CDR2 from the germline V gene are SGHAT and FQNNGV. The CDR3 totals 14 residues. The CDR3: CASSFTTGGEIQYF. In nucleotides, the CDR3 is TGTGCCAGCAGCTTTACGACAGGGGGGGAAATTCAGTACTTC.

The chain has TRBV11-3 and TRBJ2-3; TRBD1 aligns across 7 bases. The V segment lost 5 bases and the J segment 6 bases; nucleotides outside the gene matches: 2. Germline CDR1 reads SGHNT; CDR2 reads YENEEA. CDR3 length: 12 residues. The CDR3 is CASSTDRDTQYF. The CDR3 DNA reads as TGTGCCAGCAGCACGGACAGGGATACGCAGTATTTT.

The CDR3: CAIRERPYNEQFF. The CDR3 nucleotides read TGTGCCATCAGGGAGAGACCCTACAATGAGCAGTTCTTC. V gene TRBV10-3 combines with J gene TRBJ2-1; D gene uncertain. There are 13 residues in the CDR3. V lost 6 bases and J lost 2, with 8 bases in between. CDR1 is ENHRY and CDR2 is SYGVKD in the germline V gene.

This clone has just one count. The chain recombines TRBV7-2 with TRBJ2-5, with 10 bases fitting TRBD1. Germline values: CDR1 SGHTA, CDR2 FQGNSA. V shed 8 bases, J shed 3 bases, and the junction held 6 bases outside the gene matches. The CDR3 spans 14 residues. The CDR3, as DNA: TGTGCCAGCGCTTGGACAGGGGGAAAAGAGACCCAGTACTTC. Protein: CASAWTGGKETQYF.

J is TRBJ2-7 and V is TRBV6-1; no clear D. Germline V gene data show CDR1 as MNHNS and CDR2 as SASEGT. This CDR3 has 14 amino acids. With 9 bases removed from V and 4 bases from J, the gap between germline ends came to 19 bases. CDR3 nucleotides: TGTGCCAGTCCTCTTTTACAGATACGATACGAGCAGTACTTC. Translated, it gives CASPLLQIRYEQYF.

This rearrangement joins TRBV28 to TRBJ2-7; D unresolved. V lost 2 bases to trimming and J lost 2 bases, with 7 bases between them. Germline-derived CDR1 and CDR2 are MDHEN and SYDVKM. This CDR3 comprises 13 residues. For the CDR3, the DNA is TGTGCCAGCAGTTTACCCCGGACCTACGAGCAGTACTTC. Protein sequence: CASSLPRTYEQYF.